What follows is one T cell receptor (beta chain) and its context. TCRdb's table, derived via immunoSEQ multiplex PCR, lists solely in-frame clones and lacks some. The sample carries roughly 42,000 clones, over 75% recorded once. The source of the sample is a study of blood T cell repertoires in COVID-19. The CDR3 runs 15 residues. Looked up from germline, CDR1 is SGHNT and CDR2 is YYREEE (reference sequence). The V and J ends lost 4 bases and 3 bases respectively, with 17 bases between them. Sequenced material: peripheral blood. The TCR originated in a man under 40 with active or convalescent COVID-19. The rearrangement links TRBV5-4 to TRBJ2-7; D is perhaps TRBD2 (5 bases). CDR3 nucleotide sequence: TGTGCCAGCAGCCCGTCCGGGAACAGAGACTACGAGCAGTACGTC. Translated, it gives CASSPSGNRDYEQYV.